Presented here are 22 T cell receptor beta chains from one specimen sequenced in a study of T cells in Graves' hyperthyroidism and ophthalmopathy. RNA transcripts served as the template for amplifying TCR beta CDR3 regions. TCR CDR3 regions were first amplified by RT-PCR with HTBI primers. TCRdb re-derived calls from the multiplex PCR reads in MiXCR, one entry per CDR3 protein. This repertoire shows a few hundred thousand distinct CDR3 sequences, about 16% found once; its top ten account for roughly 3.3%. Input material: blood. The receptors were sampled from a woman in her 40s with Graves' ophthalmopathy.

This clonotype was seen at least ten times. The rearrangement links TRBV30 to TRBJ2-4; 12 nucleotides match TRBD2. Germline CDR1 reads GTSNPN; CDR2 reads SVGIG (reference sequence). The CDR3 is made up of 15 amino acids. The junction had 8 bases not matched to a gene; V was cut back by 6 bases and J by 5 bases. CDR3 DNA: TGTGCCTGTAGGACTAGCGGGGTCATGCAAAACATTCAGTACTTC. Protein sequence: CACRTSGVMQNIQYF.

The V and J genes are TRBV19 and TRBJ2-2; TRBD2 matches 7 bases. The CDR3 is 15 amino acids. V shed 3 bases, J shed 4 bases, and the junction held 5 bases outside the gene matches. Per germline, CDR1 LNHDA and CDR2 SQIVND (reference sequence). CDR3 sequence: CASSMGAGFTGELFF. In DNA form, the CDR3 reads TGTGCCAGTAGTATGGGAGCGGGATTCACCGGGGAGCTGTTTTTT.

There are many counts of this clonotype. J is TRBJ2-1 and V is TRBV4-2; 13 bases align to TRBD2. The CDR3 spans 17 residues. V lost 1 base to trimming and J lost 8 bases; unmatched junction nucleotides: 8. Germline V gene sequence: CDR1 LGHNA, CDR2 YNFKEQ. The DNA for the CDR3 is TGTGCCAGCAGCCAAGGGCACACTAGCGGGAGGGCCGATGAGCAGTTCTTC. Protein product: CASSQGHTSGRADEQFF.

This clonotype has only a few counts. The V and J genes are TRBV15 and TRBJ1-1; tentatively, D is TRBD1 (5 bases). Looked up from germline, CDR1 is LNHNV and CDR2 is YYDKDF (reference sequence). The CDR3 spans 12 residues. Trimming pared 1 base from V and 10 bases from J, leaving 10 bases between. CDR3 coding DNA: TGTGCCACCAGCAGAGTCCAGGGCAGAGCTTTCTTT. This encodes CATSRVQGRAFF.

This clonotype came up many times. The V gene is TRBV11-3, the J gene TRBJ2-1; 7 bases are a match to TRBD1. The CDR3 is 14 residues long. V trimming: 3 bases; J trimming: 6 bases; junction bases outside the gene matches: 5. Germline CDR1 is SGHNT and CDR2 is YENEEA. CDR3 amino acids: CASSLTGSVNEQFF. The CDR3 DNA follows: TGTGCCAGCAGCTTGACAGGGTCGGTCAATGAGCAGTTCTTC.

This clonotype was counted between two and nine times. The V call is TRBV29-1, the J call TRBJ2-3, with D perhaps matching TRBD1 (6 bases). Germline lookup yields CDR1 SQVTM and CDR2 ANQGSEA. V shed 5 bases and J shed 2 bases, with 11 bases lying between them. This CDR3 has 13 amino acids. The CDR3 protein is CSVRNRVTDTQYF. CDR3 DNA sequence: TGCAGCGTTCGGAACAGGGTCACAGATACGCAGTATTTT.

The chain couples TRBV10-3 to TRBJ2-1, with 7 bases lining up with TRBD2. The CDR3 is made up of 14 amino acids. V gave up 3 bases and J gave up 4 bases; unmatched junction bases: 3. Germline V gene sequence: CDR1 ENHRY, CDR2 SYGVKD. This chain's CDR3 is CAISDPGLYNEQFF. The CDR3 coding sequence is TGTGCCATCAGTGATCCGGGACTATACAATGAGCAGTTCTTC.

This clonotype was seen repeatedly, ten times or more. The V and J genes are TRBV11-2 and TRBJ2-1; weak D call: TRBD2 (6 bases). V dropped 3 bases and J dropped 0 bases, with 15 bases sitting between them. CDR1 is SGHAT, CDR2 FQNNGV, per germline. CDR3 length: 17 amino acids. Written as DNA, the CDR3 is TGTGCCAGCAGCTTTCGAGGCGGGACCCCCTCCTACAATGAGCAGTTCTTC. Its protein product is CASSFRGGTPSYNEQFF.

This clonotype appeared many times. The chain recombines TRBV2 with TRBJ2-1, with a possible D match to TRBD2 (6 bases). This CDR3 comprises 14 residues. The V gene lost 7 bases and the J gene lost 6 bases, with 16 bases spanning the gap. The V gene's germline CDR1 is SNHLY and CDR2 FYNNEI. The DNA for the CDR3 is TGTGCCAGCAATTTCGCGGGGATTCGCAATGAGCAGTTCTTC. Amino acids: CASNFAGIRNEQFF.

This clonotype was seen a handful of times. This chain connects TRBV6-1 to TRBJ1-5; unclear D gene. V was clipped by 5 bases and J by 0 bases, with 11 bases between them. The CDR3 is 15 residues long. The germline gives CDR1 MNHNS, CDR2 SASEGT. Here the CDR3 DNA reads TGTGCCAGCAGTAAGATGGGTGGTAGCAATCAGCCCCAGCATTTT. Protein sequence: CASSKMGGSNQPQHF.

This clonotype was counted at least ten times. The chain has TRBV5-1 and TRBJ2-1; D not certain. Per germline, CDR1 SGHRS and CDR2 YFSETQ. The CDR3 length is 15 residues. Trimming pared 4 bases from V and 8 bases from J, leaving 19 bases between. CDR3 nucleotide sequence: TGCGCCAGCAGCGACGGCCTCTATTCTCCGGATGAGCAGTTCTTC. Residues: CASSDGLYSPDEQFF.

The rearrangement links TRBV20-1 to TRBJ2-5, with 9 bases aligning to TRBD1. This CDR3 spans 13 amino acids. Germline V gene lookup returns CDR1 DFQATT and CDR2 SNEGSKA (reference sequence). V lost 6 bases and J lost 7; bases outside the gene matches: 9. CDR3 amino acids: CSAGTGNILTQYF. Here the CDR3 DNA reads TGCAGTGCGGGGACAGGGAATATTCTGACCCAGTACTTC.

This chain uses TRBV24-1 with TRBJ2-1, with 12 bases matching TRBD2. Looked up from germline, CDR1 is KGHDR and CDR2 is SFDVKD. V lost 0 bases and J lost 0; bases outside the gene matches: 5. The length of the CDR3 is 19 residues. In nucleotides, the CDR3 is TGTGCCACCAGTGATTTGAGGACTAGCGGGGTTAGCTCCTACAATGAGCAGTTCTTC. Translating gives CATSDLRTSGVSSYNEQFF.

This chain uses TRBV27 with TRBJ2-7; 11 nucleotides agree with TRBD1. V was pared by 5 bases and J by 2 bases, with 8 bases of the junction left unmatched. The germline V gene has CDR1 MNHEY and CDR2 SMNVEV (reference sequence). This CDR3 contains 16 residues. CDR3 sequence: CASSPTGQGAPYEQYF. The CDR3 DNA follows: TGTGCCAGCAGTCCTACTGGACAGGGGGCCCCCTACGAGCAGTACTTC.

The chain couples TRBV6-2 or TRBV6-3 to TRBJ2-3; the match to TRBD1 covers 11 bases. The germline gives CDR1 MNHEY, CDR2 SVGEGT. The V gene end was trimmed by 2 bases and the J gene end by 2 bases; junction bases not matched to a gene: 12. This CDR3 has 19 amino acids. CDR3 loop: CASSYPPSSDRGPTDTQYF. CDR3 coding DNA: TGTGCCAGCAGTTACCCACCCTCTTCGGACAGGGGGCCCACAGATACGCAGTATTTT.

This chain links TRBV19 with TRBJ1-4; tentatively, D is TRBD1 (5 bases). The CDR3 consists of 15 residues. Trimming stripped 5 bases from V and 8 bases from J, with 18 bases between. Looked up from germline, CDR1 is LNHDA and CDR2 is SQIVND (reference sequence). CDR3 sequence reads: CASSPTRGGDEKLFF. CDR3 bases: TGTGCCAGTAGTCCAACAAGGGGAGGGGACGAAAAACTGTTTTTT.

This clonotype came up many times. V usage is TRBV7-6 and J usage is TRBJ2-3, with D unclear. The germline gives CDR1 SGHVS, CDR2 FNYEAQ. The V end lost 6 bases, the J end lost 4 bases, and 8 bases lay between the germline ends. CDR3 length: 12 residues. This CDR3 is CASRESPDTQYF. The CDR3 nucleotides read TGTGCCAGCAGAGAGAGCCCAGATACGCAGTATTTT. The variable domain in full, completed from reference TRBV7-6 and TRBJ2-3, reads GAGVSQSPRYKVTKRGQDVALRCDPISGHVSLYWYRQALGQGPEFLTYFNYEAQQDKSGLPNDRFSAERPEGSISTLTIQRTEQRDSAMYRCASRESPDTQYFGPGTRLTVL.

This clonotype was picked up many times. CDR3 sequence: CASSPGGAGSYNEQFF. CDR3 DNA sequence: TGTGCCAGTAGTCCCGGGGGAGCGGGGAGTTACAATGAGCAGTTCTTC. The genes are TRBV19 and TRBJ2-1; 7 bases are shared with TRBD2. With 5 bases clipped from V and 4 bases from J, the junction kept 11 bases outside the gene matches. Per germline, CDR1 LNHDA and CDR2 SQIVND (reference sequence). The CDR3 totals 16 residues. Using reference TRBV19 and TRBJ2-1 for the parts outside the CDR3, the full variable domain is DGGITQSPKYLFRKEGQNVTLSCEQNLNHDAMYWYRQDPGQGLRLIYYSQIVNDFQKGDIAEGYSVSREKKESFPLTVTSAQKNPTAFYLCASSPGGAGSYNEQFFGPGTRLTVL.

This clonotype was counted ten times or more. The CDR3 loop is CSATPPRGGYEQYF. The DNA for the CDR3 is TGCAGTGCTACCCCCCCGCGAGGGGGATACGAGCAGTACTTC. This chain links TRBV20-1 with TRBJ2-7, with a possible D match to TRBD1 (6 bases). CDR3 size: 14 residues. The germline V gene encodes CDR1 DFQATT and CDR2 SNEGSKA (reference sequence). Between the trimmed V and J ends, which lost 4 bases and 4 bases, there was a span of 17 bases.

This clonotype has a count of ten or more. The rearrangement uses TRBV5-1 and TRBJ1-2, with unresolved D. Per the germline V gene, CDR1 is SGHRS and CDR2 is YFSETQ. With 4 bases removed from V and 2 bases from J, the gap between germline ends came to 12 bases. CDR3 length: 14 amino acids. The CDR3 nucleotides read TGCGCCAGCAGCACCCTGGGAGGCAACTATGGCTACACCTTC. Protein: CASSTLGGNYGYTF.

This chain joins TRBV19 and TRBJ1-1; possibly TRBD1 for D (6 bases). Germline V CDR1 and CDR2: LNHDA, SQIVND (reference sequence). V lost 3 bases, J lost 2 bases, and 16 bases lay in between. The length of the CDR3 is 16 residues. CDR3 amino acids: CASSIPHRAKNTEAFF. The CDR3 nucleotides read TGTGCCAGTAGTATCCCCCACAGGGCGAAAAACACTGAAGCTTTCTTT.

The chain links TRBV20-1 to TRBJ2-7; 10 bases match TRBD2. This CDR3 has 14 residues. The germline gives CDR1 DFQATT, CDR2 SNEGSKA (reference sequence). With 6 bases clipped from V and 7 bases from J, the junction kept 12 bases outside the gene matches. The CDR3 here is CSAKGLAGVGEQYF. The CDR3 DNA follows: TGCAGTGCGAAGGGGCTAGCGGGAGTGGGAGAGCAGTACTTC.